The 21 T cell receptor beta chains given below trace back to one sample, sequenced in a study of PD-1 blockade in mismatch repair-deficient tumors. The data were produced by immunoSEQ multiplex PCR, yet TCRdb's version contains in-frame clones alone and is incomplete. The sample has about 120,000 clones, more than 70% seen once. The sample consisted of peripheral blood, taken just under 74 weeks after starting pembrolizumab. The source is an adult with mismatch repair-deficient cancer.

The chain is built from TRBV11-3 and TRBJ2-2; TRBD2 might be the D (5 bases). Trimming removed 5 bases from V and 2 bases from J, with 18 bases in between. Germline V CDR1 and CDR2: SGHNT, YENEEA. There are 17 residues in the CDR3. In DNA form, the CDR3 reads TGTGCCAGCAGCCCCCTGGAGGAGCGGATTAACACCGGGGAGCTGTTTTTT. It is translated as CASSPLEERINTGELFF.

This chain joins TRBV12-5 and TRBJ2-2; D unclear. The CDR3 has 13 amino acids. V gave up 7 bases and J gave up 4 bases, with 10 bases separating them. The V gene's germline CDR1 is LGHNT and CDR2 FRNRAP. In DNA, the CDR3 is TGTGCTAGTGCGCAGGACCTCACCGGGGAGCTGTTTTTT. Protein sequence: CASAQDLTGELFF. The whole variable domain, filled in from reference TRBV12-5 and TRBJ2-2, reads DARVTQTPRHKVTEMGQEVTMRCQPILGHNTVFWYRQTMMQGLELLAYFRNRAPLDDSGMPKDRFSAEMPDATLATLKIQPSEPRDSAVYFCASAQDLTGELFFGEGSRLTVL.

The J gene is TRBJ2-5, the V gene TRBV7-9; TRBD1 might be the D (5 bases). CDR1 is SEHNR, CDR2 FQNEAQ, per germline (reference sequence). The CDR3 is made up of 14 amino acids. V lost 4 bases and J lost 4, with 13 bases in between. CDR3 nucleotides: TGTGCCAGCAGCTCATTGCAGGGTCCAGAGACCCAGTACTTC. It encodes CASSSLQGPETQYF.

The chain links TRBV19 to TRBJ2-7; D unresolved. Trimming removed 5 bases at V and 1 base at J, with 18 bases between. The CDR3 is 16 amino acids. Germline V CDR1 and CDR2: LNHDA, SQIVND (reference sequence). CDR3: CASSETSGLPSYEQYF. CDR3 bases: TGTGCCAGTAGTGAAACCTCGGGCCTGCCATCCTACGAGCAGTACTTC. The whole variable domain, filled in from reference TRBV19 and TRBJ2-7, reads DGGITQSPKYLFRKEGQNVTLSCEQNLNHDAMYWYRQDPGQGLRLIYYSQIVNDFQKGDIAEGYSVSREKKESFPLTVTSAQKNPTAFYLCASSETSGLPSYEQYFGPGTRLTVT.

The gene calls are TRBV7-9 and TRBJ2-2; TRBD2 is a possible D gene (6 bases). The germline V gene has CDR1 SEHNR and CDR2 FQNEAQ (reference sequence). This CDR3 contains 16 residues. V lost 5 bases to trimming and J lost 4 bases, with 17 bases between them. The CDR3 loop is CASSPRVGGSTGELFF. The CDR3 DNA reads TGTGCCAGCAGCCCAAGGGTAGGAGGGTCCACCGGGGAGCTGTTTTTT. Supplemented by reference TRBV7-9 and TRBJ2-2, the full variable domain reads DTGVSQNPRHKITKRGQNVTFRCDPISEHNRLYWYRQTLGQGPEFLTYFQNEAQLEKSRLLSDRFSAERPKGSFSTLEIQRTEQGDSAMYLCASSPRVGGSTGELFFGEGSRLTVL.

This chain uses TRBV11-2 with TRBJ2-3; no reliable D call. This CDR3 region has 14 residues. V was shortened by 4 bases and J by 2 bases, with 10 bases between the two germline ends. Germline V gene data show CDR1 as SGHAT and CDR2 as FQNNGV. The CDR3 is CASSSLMFTDTQYF. The CDR3 DNA is TGTGCCAGCAGCTCCCTGATGTTCACAGATACGCAGTATTTT. Together with reference TRBV11-2 and TRBJ2-3, the CDR3 gives the full variable domain: EAGVAQSPRYKIIEKRQSVAFWCNPISGHATLYWYQQILGQGPKLLIQFQNNGVVDDSQLPKDRFSAERLKGVDSTLKIQPAKLEDSAVYLCASSSLMFTDTQYFGPGTRLTVL.

This chain connects TRBV30 to TRBJ2-3, with 9 bases identical to TRBD2. Germline-derived CDR1 and CDR2 are GTSNPN and SVGIG (reference sequence). This CDR3 has 16 amino acids. V lost 1 base to trimming and J lost 3 bases; unmatched junction nucleotides: 8. In DNA form, the CDR3 reads TGTGCCTGGAGTGCGTTGGGACTAGCTCTAACAGATACGCAGTATTTT. Protein product: CAWSALGLALTDTQYF.

The chain has TRBV28 and TRBJ2-3; 7 bases are shared with TRBD2. This CDR3 contains 15 residues. Germline CDR1 reads MDHEN; CDR2 reads SYDVKM. The V and J ends lost 5 bases and 3 bases, in that order; junction bases with no gene match: 8. This CDR3 reads CASSHDRRGTDTQYF. For the CDR3, the DNA is TGTGCCAGCAGTCATGACCGGCGGGGGACAGATACGCAGTATTTT.

The rearrangement links TRBV6-1 to TRBJ2-1; TRBD1 might be the D (6 bases). V gave up 4 bases and J gave up 7 bases, with 11 bases separating them. Germline CDR1 MNHNS, CDR2 SASEGT. The CDR3 totals 13 residues. In nucleotides, the CDR3 is TGTGCCAGCAGTGCCAGGGGTGGGAATGAGCAGTTCTTC. It is translated as CASSARGGNEQFF.

The chain links TRBV7-2 to TRBJ2-3; 10 nucleotides line up with TRBD2. Germline CDR1 SGHTA, CDR2 FQGNSA. Unmatched junction bases numbered 10, after V lost 1 base and J lost 0 bases. The CDR3 has 19 residues. CDR3 coding DNA: TGTGCCAGCAGCTTAGAGACTAGCGGGCCGGGCCCGAGCACAGATACGCAGTATTTT. Translation: CASSLETSGPGPSTDTQYF.

J is TRBJ2-7 and V is TRBV5-1; 10 bases line up with TRBD1. V was pared by 7 bases and J by 2 bases, with 3 bases of the junction left unmatched. This CDR3 region has 13 residues. The V gene's germline CDR1 is SGHRS and CDR2 YFSETQ. The CDR3 DNA sequence: TGCGCCAGCGGGACAGGGGCCGCCTACGAGCAGTACTTC. Protein sequence: CASGTGAAYEQYF.

This sequence joins TRBV18 and TRBJ2-7, with a weak D call TRBD2 (6 bases). The CDR3 runs to 13 residues. Germline CDR1 is KGHSH and CDR2 is LQKENI. V lost 3 bases to trimming and J lost 5 bases, with 11 bases between them. As DNA, the CDR3 is TGTGCCAGCTCACCCACCGCGGGGCACGAGCAGTACTTC. Amino acids: CASSPTAGHEQYF.

This chain links TRBV13 with TRBJ2-7, with 7 positions matching TRBD2. Trimming took 0 bases from V and 0 from J; bases not matched to a gene: 2. The CDR3 spans 15 residues. Germline V gene lookup returns CDR1 PRHDT and CDR2 FYEKMQ (reference sequence). This chain's CDR3 is CASSLGLANSYEQYF. The DNA for the CDR3 is TGTGCCAGCAGCTTAGGACTAGCGAACTCCTACGAGCAGTACTTC.

Here the CDR3 reads CASSFGHLDYEQYF. As DNA, the CDR3 is TGTGCCAGCAGCTTCGGACATCTAGACTACGAGCAGTACTTC. The chain couples TRBV5-6 to TRBJ2-7; tentatively, D is TRBD1 (5 bases). Trimming removed 2 bases at V and 3 bases at J, with 12 bases between. The V gene's germline CDR1 is SGHDT and CDR2 YYEEEE. The CDR3 consists of 14 residues.

This clone appeared a single time. This chain joins TRBV5-4 and TRBJ2-1, with 11 positions matching TRBD2. V trimming: 4 bases; J trimming: 9 bases; junction bases outside the gene matches: 9. Germline values: CDR1 SGHNT, CDR2 YYREEE (reference sequence). The CDR3 has 15 residues. This CDR3 is CASSDSGRAPLEQFF. CDR3 nucleotides: TGTGCCAGCAGCGATAGCGGGAGGGCCCCCCTTGAGCAGTTCTTC. Based on the CDR3 plus reference TRBV5-4 and TRBJ2-1, the full variable domain is ETGVTQSPTHLIKTRGQQVTLRCSSQSGHNTVSWYQQALGQGPQFIFQYYREEENGRGNFPPRFSGLQFPNYSSELNVNALELDDSALYLCASSDSGRAPLEQFFGPGTRLTVL.

This clone was seen a handful of times. This chain connects TRBV6-6 to TRBJ1-2; 8 bases map to TRBD1. CDR1 and CDR2 from the germline V gene are MNHNY and SVGAGI (reference sequence). V lost 5 bases and J lost 6; bases outside the gene matches: 5. This CDR3 is 13 amino acids long. The CDR3 region is CASSQTGEDGYTF. In nucleotides, the CDR3 is TGTGCCAGCAGTCAGACAGGGGAGGATGGCTACACCTTC.

The chain combines TRBV28 with TRBJ2-1; D is ambiguous. V was cut by 5 bases and J by 2 bases, with 25 bases left in between. The germline CDR1 and CDR2 sequences are MDHEN and SYDVKM. This CDR3 is 19 amino acids long. In DNA, the CDR3 is TGTGCCAGCAGTCTTAACTGGAAGGACGGGCACCCAACCTACAATGAGCAGTTCTTC. It codes for CASSLNWKDGHPTYNEQFF.

V is TRBV4-1 and J is TRBJ2-7; TRBD1 matches 10 bases. This CDR3 has 17 amino acids. Unmatched junction bases numbered 13, after V lost 2 bases and J lost 6 bases. Germline V gene sequence: CDR1 MGHRA, CDR2 YSYEKL. The CDR3 loop is CASSQQAAGTGAVEQYF. The CDR3 region has the DNA TGCGCCAGCAGCCAACAAGCCGCCGGGACAGGGGCCGTCGAGCAGTACTTC.

The J gene is TRBJ1-5, the V gene TRBV27, with D perhaps TRBD1 (6 bases). V lost 0 bases and J lost 3, with 12 bases in between. This CDR3 comprises 16 residues. In germline, CDR1 is MNHEY, CDR2 SMNVEV (reference sequence). CDR3 nucleotides: TGTGCCAGCAGTTTATCAGCGGGACAACTCAATCAGCCCCAGCATTTT. Its protein is CASSLSAGQLNQPQHF.

The chain recombines TRBV28 with TRBJ1-2; D is perhaps TRBD1 (5 bases). This CDR3 spans 16 amino acids. Deletions cut 3 bases from V and 5 bases from J, with 19 bases between. Germline V gene sequence: CDR1 MDHEN, CDR2 SYDVKM. This chain's CDR3 is CASSLGTEEGSYGYTF. The DNA for the CDR3 is TGTGCCAGCAGTTTGGGGACGGAGGAGGGGAGTTATGGCTACACCTTC.

This chain connects TRBV7-9 to TRBJ2-5, with D possibly TRBD2 on 5 matching bases. The ends were cut back, 3 bases at V and 5 bases at J, with 19 bases in the middle. Germline lookup yields CDR1 SEHNR and CDR2 FQNEAQ (reference sequence). CDR3 length equals 16 residues. CDR3 nucleotides: TGTGCCAGCAGCTTTTTAGGCAGCAACCCGGGGGAGACCCAGTACTTC. It is translated as CASSFLGSNPGETQYF.